A selection of T cell receptor beta chains follows, all from one sample in a study of cytomegalovirus exposure and HLA in healthy donors. Generated by immunoSEQ multiplex PCR, the TCRdb table keeps only in-frame clones and is missing some. Here the sample spans 130,000 to 150,000 clones, approximately 80% being singletons. The specimen sequenced was PBMCs. Receptors originate from a woman aged 18 to 35 in good health and CMV-seropositive. The CDR3 runs from the conserved cysteine through the conserved F or W. A D gene is named only where the DNA matches it firmly.

>-|TRBJ1-2|TRBV11-3
TGTGCCAGCGGAAGACAAAATGACACCACCTATGGCTACACCTTC
CASGRQNDTTYGYTF
>-|TRBJ2-3|TRBV28
TGTGCCAGCAGTATTGTCCCAGGTCCCACAGATACGCAGTATTTT
CASSIVPGPTDTQYF
>TRBD1|TRBJ2-2|TRBV19
TGTGCCAGTAGGGAACAGGGGGTCGGGGAGCTGTTTTTT
CASREQGVGELFF
>TRBD2|TRBJ2-1|TRBV5-1
TGCGCCAGCAGCTTGGCGGGGGGGACGTACAATGAGCAGTTCTTC
CASSLAGGTYNEQFF
>-|TRBJ1-2|TRBV10-3
TGTGCCATTCCAGGCTTCTTAGGCTACACCTTC
CAIPGFLGYTF
>TRBD1|TRBJ2-5|TRBV2
TGTGCCAGCAGTGCGAGGACAGGGGGCTTTGGGGAGACCCAGTACTTC
CASSARTGGFGETQYF
>-|TRBJ1-2|TRBV5-4
TGTGCCAGCAGCTTCGACAGAGGAGGCTACACCTTC
CASSFDRGGYTF
>TRBD1|TRBJ1-6|TRBV19
TGTGCCAGTAGAACACAGGGGGGAAATTCACCCCTCCACTTT
CASRTQGGNSPLHF
>-|TRBJ1-1|TRBV5-4
TGTGCCAGCAGCTTCCAGGGCGGGAACACTGAAGCTTTCTTT
CASSFQGGNTEAFF
>-|TRBJ2-2|TRBV6-5
TGTGCCAGCAGTTACTCGATAGGCCAGGGTCCCGGGGAGCTGTTTTTT
CASSYSIGQGPGELFF
>-|TRBJ1-4|TRBV7-9
TGTGCCAGCAGCTCCCCCCCCCAGGGCTTGGGTGAAAAACTGTTTTTT
CASSSPPQGLGEKLFF